This section outlines one T cell receptor (beta chain) sequence together with its context. The antigen is unknown. The donors belonged to the approximately 120-subject validation cohort, separate from the roughly 700-subject first cohort. The source of the sample is a study of cytomegalovirus exposure and HLA in healthy donors. Assay used: immunoSEQ multiplex PCR; TCRdb lists only in-frame clones, some missing. The sample has roughly 120,000 clones, roughly 84% seen once. CDR1 is ENHRY, CDR2 SYGVKD, per germline. The trim removed 7 bases at V and 2 bases at J, leaving 1 base unmatched. The CDR3 extends over 13 amino acids. Overall study results and limits: A subsequent analysis found that TCR clusters from the first cohort also tended to co-occur in the 90 to 150 validation repertoires, with about 93% of cluster scores above 0. The classifier reportedly diagnosed cytomegalovirus status with high specificity and sensitivity.

This clonotype was sampled from a woman under 40 in good health and CMV-seronegative. Material for sequencing was PBMCs. V is TRBV10-3 and J is TRBJ2-1; 8 bases are a match to TRBD1. The CDR3 DNA sequence: TGTGCCATCAAGGGACAGGCCTACAATGAGCAGTTCTTC. This gives the protein CAIKGQAYNEQFF.